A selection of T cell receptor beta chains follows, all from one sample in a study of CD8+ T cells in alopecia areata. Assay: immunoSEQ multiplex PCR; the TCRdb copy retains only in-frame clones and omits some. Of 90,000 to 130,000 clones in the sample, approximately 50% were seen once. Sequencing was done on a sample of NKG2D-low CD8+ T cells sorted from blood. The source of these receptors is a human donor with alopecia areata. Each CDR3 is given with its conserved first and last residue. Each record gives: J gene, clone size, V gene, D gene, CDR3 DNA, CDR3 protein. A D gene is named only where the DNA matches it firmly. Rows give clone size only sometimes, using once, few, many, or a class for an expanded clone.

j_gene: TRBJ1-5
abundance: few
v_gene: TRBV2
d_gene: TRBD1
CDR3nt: TGTGCGACGACAGGGTATAGCAATCAGCCCCAGCATTTT
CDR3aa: CATTGYSNQPQHF

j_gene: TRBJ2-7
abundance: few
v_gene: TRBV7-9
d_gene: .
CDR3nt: TGTGCCAGCAGCTCAGGCCCCGAGCAGTACTTC
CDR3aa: CASSSGPEQYF

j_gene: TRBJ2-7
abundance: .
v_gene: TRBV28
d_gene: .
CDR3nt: TGTGCCAGCAGTCCCGACAGAGCCTACGAGCAGTACTTC
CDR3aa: CASSPDRAYEQYF

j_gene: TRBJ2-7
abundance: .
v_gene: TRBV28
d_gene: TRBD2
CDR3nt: TGTGCCAGCAGTTTACAGGGAGGGCCCTCCTACGAGCAGTACTTC
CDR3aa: CASSLQGGPSYEQYF

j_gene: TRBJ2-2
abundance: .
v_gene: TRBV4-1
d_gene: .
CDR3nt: TGCGCCAGCAGCCAAAAGGACACGAACACCGGGGAGCTGTTTTTT
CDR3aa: CASSQKDTNTGELFF

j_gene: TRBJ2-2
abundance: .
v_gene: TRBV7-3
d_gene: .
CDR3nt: TGTGCCAGCAGCTTAAGGCCCGGATCCTACACCGGGGAGCTGTTTTTT
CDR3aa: CASSLRPGSYTGELFF

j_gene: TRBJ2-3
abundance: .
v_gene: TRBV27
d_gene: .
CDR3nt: TGTGCCAGCAGTGGGGGACCTGCCCGAGATACGCAGTATTTT
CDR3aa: CASSGGPARDTQYF

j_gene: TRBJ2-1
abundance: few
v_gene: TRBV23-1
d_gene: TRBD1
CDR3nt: TGCGCCAGCAGTCAACCCCCGGGACAGATCTCCTACAATGAGCAGTTCTTC
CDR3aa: CASSQPPGQISYNEQFF

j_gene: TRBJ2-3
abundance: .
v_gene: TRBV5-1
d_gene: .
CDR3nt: TGCGCCAGCAGCTTGGCCTTAGGGGCCACAGATACGCAGTATTTT
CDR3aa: CASSLALGATDTQYF

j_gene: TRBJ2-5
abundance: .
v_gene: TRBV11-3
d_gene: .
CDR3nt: TGTGCCAGCTCCCAGGGCGAGACCCAGTACTTC
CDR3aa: CASSQGETQYF

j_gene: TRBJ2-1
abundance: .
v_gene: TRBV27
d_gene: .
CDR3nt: TGTGCCAGCAGTCGGTCAGGGACCTACAATGAGCAGTTCTTC
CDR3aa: CASSRSGTYNEQFF

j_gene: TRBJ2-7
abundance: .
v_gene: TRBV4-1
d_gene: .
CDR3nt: TGCGCCAGCAGCCACGGGACGGGAAGCTCCTACGAGCAGTACTTC
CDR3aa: CASSHGTGSSYEQYF

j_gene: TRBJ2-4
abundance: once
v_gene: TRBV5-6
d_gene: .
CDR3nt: TGTGCCAGCAGCCTGGGTGGGGGCGTTGCGTCTATTCAGTACTTC
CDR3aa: CASSLGGGVASIQYF

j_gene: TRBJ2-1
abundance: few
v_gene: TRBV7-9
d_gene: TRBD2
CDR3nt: TGTGCCAGCAGTGATATGCGGGAGGTCTACAATGAGCAGTTCTTC
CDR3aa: CASSDMREVYNEQFF

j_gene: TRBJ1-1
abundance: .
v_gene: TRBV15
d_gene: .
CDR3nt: TGTGCCACCAGCAGAGATCGAATGAACACTGAAGCTTTCTTT
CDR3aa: CATSRDRMNTEAFF

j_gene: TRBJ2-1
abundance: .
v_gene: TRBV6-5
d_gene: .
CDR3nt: TGTGCCAGCAGTTACTCGACTGACAGTGAGCAGTTCTTC
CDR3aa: CASSYSTDSEQFF

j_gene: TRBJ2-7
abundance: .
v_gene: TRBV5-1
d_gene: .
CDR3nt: TGCGCCAGCAGCCTTCGGGGGACGAATTACGAGCAGTACTTC
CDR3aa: CASSLRGTNYEQYF

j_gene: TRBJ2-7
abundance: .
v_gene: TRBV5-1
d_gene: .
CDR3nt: TGCGCCAGCAGCTTGGAGACACCAAGAGACTACGAGCAGTACTTC
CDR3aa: CASSLETPRDYEQYF

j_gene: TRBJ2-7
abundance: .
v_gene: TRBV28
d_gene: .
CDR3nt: TGTGCCAGCAGTCTGGGGCTAGACGAGCAGTACTTC
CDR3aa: CASSLGLDEQYF

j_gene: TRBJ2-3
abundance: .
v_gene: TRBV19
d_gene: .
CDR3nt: TGTGCCAGTAGTATTGCCAGCGGCACAGATACGCAGTATTTT
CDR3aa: CASSIASGTDTQYF

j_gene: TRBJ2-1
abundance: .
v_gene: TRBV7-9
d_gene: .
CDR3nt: TGTGCCAGCAGCTTAGCGGGCGGATCAAGCTCCTACAATGAGCAGTTCTTC
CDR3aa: CASSLAGGSSSYNEQFF

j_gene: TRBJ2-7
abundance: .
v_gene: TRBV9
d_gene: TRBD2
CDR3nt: TGTGCCAGCAGCGTAGATGGGACTAGCTACGAGCAGTACTTC
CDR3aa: CASSVDGTSYEQYF

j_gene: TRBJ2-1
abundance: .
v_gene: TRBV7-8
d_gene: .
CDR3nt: TGTGCCAGCAGCTTAGTCGGGAGAACCACCTACAATGAGCAGTTCTTC
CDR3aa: CASSLVGRTTYNEQFF